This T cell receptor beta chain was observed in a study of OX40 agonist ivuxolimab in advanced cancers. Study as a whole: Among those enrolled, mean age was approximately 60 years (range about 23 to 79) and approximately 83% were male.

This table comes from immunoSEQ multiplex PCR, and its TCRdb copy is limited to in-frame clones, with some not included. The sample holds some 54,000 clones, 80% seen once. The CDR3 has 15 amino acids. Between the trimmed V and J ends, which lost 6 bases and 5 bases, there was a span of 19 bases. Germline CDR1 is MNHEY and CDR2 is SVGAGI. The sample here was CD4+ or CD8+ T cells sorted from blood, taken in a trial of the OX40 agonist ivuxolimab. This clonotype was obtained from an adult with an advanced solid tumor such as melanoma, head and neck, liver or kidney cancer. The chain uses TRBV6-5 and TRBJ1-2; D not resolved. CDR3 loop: CASSASGIGGYGYTF. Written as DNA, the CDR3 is TGTGCCAGCAGCGCTTCTGGTATAGGCGGGTATGGCTACACCTTC.